This entry describes one TCR beta chain. Produced via immunoSEQ multiplex PCR; TCRdb's table is partial and in-frame only. Among some 10,000 clones listed, over 90% were seen once. The data are from a study of graft-versus-host responses after intestinal transplantation. For the study at large: Isolated intestinal, liver-intestinal, or multivisceral transplants were what recipients had. For two to four years after anti-thymocyte globulin induction, all recipients took tacrolimus and steroids.

The source was bone marrow, collected 500 to 550 days after intestinal transplantation. This receptor was obtained from a human patient who received an intestinal transplant, so some T cells may come from the graft donor.

CDR3 DNA: TGTGCCAGCAGTCCCGACAGGGCGAACACTGAAGCTTTCTTT. It specifies CASSPDRANTEAFF. This sequence joins TRBV6-5 and TRBJ1-1; 7 bases line up with TRBD1. Unmatched junction bases numbered 4, after V lost 5 bases and J lost 1 base. CDR3 length: 14 residues. Germline CDR1 MNHEY, CDR2 SVGAGI.